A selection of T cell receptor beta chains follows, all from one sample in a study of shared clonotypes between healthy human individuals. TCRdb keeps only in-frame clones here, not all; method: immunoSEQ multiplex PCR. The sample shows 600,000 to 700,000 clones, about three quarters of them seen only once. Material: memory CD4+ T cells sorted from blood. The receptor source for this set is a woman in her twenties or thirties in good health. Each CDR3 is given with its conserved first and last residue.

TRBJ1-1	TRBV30	CAWSVGGQGGFTEAFF
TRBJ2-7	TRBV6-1	CASSDLRWGTYEQYF
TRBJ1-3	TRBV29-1	CSATGRMNSGNTIYF
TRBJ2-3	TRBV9	CASSVAGTALRDHTQYF
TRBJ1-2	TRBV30	CAWRLRDQPNYGYTF
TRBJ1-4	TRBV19	CASSMSEVRRLFF
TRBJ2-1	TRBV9	CASSVVPSLAPFF
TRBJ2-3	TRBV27	CASSLSERRGTDTQYF
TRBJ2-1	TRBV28	CASTPNAGSGRGTDEQFF
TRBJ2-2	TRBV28	CASSLGLWLANTGELFF
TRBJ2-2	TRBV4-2	CASSQRLAGATGELFF
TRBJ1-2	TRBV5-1	CASSKRQNLNNGYTF
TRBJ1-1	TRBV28	CASSLIDRANTEAFF
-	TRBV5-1	CASSLEVDSYEQYF
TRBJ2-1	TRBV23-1	CASSQDRRPHNEQFF
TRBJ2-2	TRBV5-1	CASSSRTGTNTGELFF
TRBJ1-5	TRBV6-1	CASRDSDRYQPQHF
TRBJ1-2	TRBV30	CAWSVLGRAGGYTF
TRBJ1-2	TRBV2	CASSEGLTNYGYTF
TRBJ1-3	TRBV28	CASSHPPGNTIYF
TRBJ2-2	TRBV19	CASTTGQGSTGELFF
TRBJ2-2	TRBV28	CASSPRQAPGELFF
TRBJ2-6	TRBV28	CASRPPGQGTILTF
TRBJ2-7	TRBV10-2	CASSGGQGIYEQYF
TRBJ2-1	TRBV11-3	CASSSPLTSGSYNEQFF
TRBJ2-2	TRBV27	CASRKIGLADTGELFF
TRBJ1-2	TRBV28	CASSQPPTGNGYTF
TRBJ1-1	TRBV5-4	CASSFGGQPPEAFF
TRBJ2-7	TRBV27	CASSPLDRVDQQYF
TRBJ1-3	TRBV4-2	CASSQGAQHSGNTIYF
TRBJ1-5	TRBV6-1	CASRIDSNQPQHF
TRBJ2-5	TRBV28	CASSFGQAEGQETQYF
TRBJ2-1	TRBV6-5	CASRTSASYNEQFF
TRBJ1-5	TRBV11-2	CASSLESAQPQHF
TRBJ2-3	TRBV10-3	CAISGWGSSTDTQYF
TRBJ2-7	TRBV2	CASRGPGQGYYEQYF
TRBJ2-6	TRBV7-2	CASSFRSGANVLTF
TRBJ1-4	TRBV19	CASSTRGREYEKLFF
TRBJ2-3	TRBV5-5	CASSLRGRSGSVDTQYF
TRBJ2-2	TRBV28	CASSSPHSGSRTGELFF
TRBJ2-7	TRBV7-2	CASSLFPTDSYEQYF
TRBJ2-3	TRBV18	CASSPDSGTDTQYF